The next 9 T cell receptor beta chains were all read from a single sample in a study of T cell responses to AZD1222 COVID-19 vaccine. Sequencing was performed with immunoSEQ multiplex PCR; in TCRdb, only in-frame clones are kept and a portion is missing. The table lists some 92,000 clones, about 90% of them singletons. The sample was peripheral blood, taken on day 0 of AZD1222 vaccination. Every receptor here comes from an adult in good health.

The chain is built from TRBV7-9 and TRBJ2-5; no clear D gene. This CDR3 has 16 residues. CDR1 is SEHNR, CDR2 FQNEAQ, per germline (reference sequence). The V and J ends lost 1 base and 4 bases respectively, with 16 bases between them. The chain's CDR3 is CASSLGAAGPRETQYF. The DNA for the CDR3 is TGTGCCAGCAGCTTAGGGGCCGCTGGGCCACGAGAGACCCAGTACTTC.

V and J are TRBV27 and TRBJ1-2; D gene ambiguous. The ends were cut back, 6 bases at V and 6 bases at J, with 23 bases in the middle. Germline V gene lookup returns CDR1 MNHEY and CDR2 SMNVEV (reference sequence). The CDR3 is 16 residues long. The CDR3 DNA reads TGTGCCAGCAGGGAGTCATCAGGCCATTCCGGGAATGGCTACACCTTC. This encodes CASRESSGHSGNGYTF.

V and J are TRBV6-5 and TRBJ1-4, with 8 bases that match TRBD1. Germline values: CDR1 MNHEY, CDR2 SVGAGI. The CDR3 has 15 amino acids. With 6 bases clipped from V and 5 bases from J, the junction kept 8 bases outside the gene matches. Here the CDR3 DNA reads TGTGCCAGCAGCTGGGGGACAGGATCAAATGAAAAACTGTTTTTT. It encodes CASSWGTGSNEKLFF.

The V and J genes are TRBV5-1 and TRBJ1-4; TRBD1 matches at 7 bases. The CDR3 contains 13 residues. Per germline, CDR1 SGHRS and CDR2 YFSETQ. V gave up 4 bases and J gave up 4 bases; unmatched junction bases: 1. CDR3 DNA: TGCGCCAGCAGCGGGACAGTTAATGAAAAACTGTTTTTT. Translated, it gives CASSGTVNEKLFF.

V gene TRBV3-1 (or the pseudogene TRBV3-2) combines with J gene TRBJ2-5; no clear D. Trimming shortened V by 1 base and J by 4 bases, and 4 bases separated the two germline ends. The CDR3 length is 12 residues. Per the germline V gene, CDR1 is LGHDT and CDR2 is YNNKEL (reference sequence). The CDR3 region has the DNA TGTGCCAGCAGCCAAGTGGCAGAGACCCAGTACTTC. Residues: CASSQVAETQYF.

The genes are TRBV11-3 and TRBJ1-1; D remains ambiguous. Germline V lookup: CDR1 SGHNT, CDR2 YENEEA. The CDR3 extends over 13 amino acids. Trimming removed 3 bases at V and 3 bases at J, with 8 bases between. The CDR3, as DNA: TGTGCCAGCAGCTTTACATTGGACACTGAAGCTTTCTTT. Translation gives CASSFTLDTEAFF.

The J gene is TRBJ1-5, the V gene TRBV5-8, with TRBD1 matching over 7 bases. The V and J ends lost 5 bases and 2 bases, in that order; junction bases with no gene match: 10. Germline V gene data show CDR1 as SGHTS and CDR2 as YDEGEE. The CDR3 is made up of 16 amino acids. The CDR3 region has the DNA TGTGCCAGCAGGCCTACAGGGGAGGGGGGCAATCAGCCCCAGCATTTT. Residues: CASRPTGEGGNQPQHF.

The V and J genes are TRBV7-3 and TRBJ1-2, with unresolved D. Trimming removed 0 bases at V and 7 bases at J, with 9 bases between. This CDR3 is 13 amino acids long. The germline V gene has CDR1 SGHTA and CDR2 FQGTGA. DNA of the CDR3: TGTGCCAGCAGCTTAACGTTGGGTTCTGGCTACACCTTC. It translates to CASSLTLGSGYTF.

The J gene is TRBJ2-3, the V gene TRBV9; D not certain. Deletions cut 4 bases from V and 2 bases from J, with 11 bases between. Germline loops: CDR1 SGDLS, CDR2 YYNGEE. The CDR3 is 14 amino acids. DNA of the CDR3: TGTGCCAGCAGCCCCGTAGTGTCCACAGATACGCAGTATTTT. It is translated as CASSPVVSTDTQYF. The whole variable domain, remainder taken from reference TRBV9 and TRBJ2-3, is DSGVTQTPKHLITATGQRVTLRCSPRSGDLSVYWYQQSLDQGLQFLIQYYNGEERAKGNILERFSAQQFPDLHSELNLSSLELGDSALYFCASSPVVSTDTQYFGPGTRLTVL.